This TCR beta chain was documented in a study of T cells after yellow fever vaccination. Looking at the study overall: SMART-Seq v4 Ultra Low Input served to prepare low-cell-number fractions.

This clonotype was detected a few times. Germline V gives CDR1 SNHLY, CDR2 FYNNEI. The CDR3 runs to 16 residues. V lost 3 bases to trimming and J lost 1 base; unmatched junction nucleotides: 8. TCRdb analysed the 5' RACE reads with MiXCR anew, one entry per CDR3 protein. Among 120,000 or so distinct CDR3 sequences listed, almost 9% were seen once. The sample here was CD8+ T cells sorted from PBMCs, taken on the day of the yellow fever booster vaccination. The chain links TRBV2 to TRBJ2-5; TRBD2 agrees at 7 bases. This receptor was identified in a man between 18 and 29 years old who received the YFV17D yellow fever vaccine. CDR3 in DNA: TGTGCCAGCAGTGATGCAAAGGGGAGGGGCCAAGAGACCCAGTACTTC. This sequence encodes CASSDAKGRGQETQYF.